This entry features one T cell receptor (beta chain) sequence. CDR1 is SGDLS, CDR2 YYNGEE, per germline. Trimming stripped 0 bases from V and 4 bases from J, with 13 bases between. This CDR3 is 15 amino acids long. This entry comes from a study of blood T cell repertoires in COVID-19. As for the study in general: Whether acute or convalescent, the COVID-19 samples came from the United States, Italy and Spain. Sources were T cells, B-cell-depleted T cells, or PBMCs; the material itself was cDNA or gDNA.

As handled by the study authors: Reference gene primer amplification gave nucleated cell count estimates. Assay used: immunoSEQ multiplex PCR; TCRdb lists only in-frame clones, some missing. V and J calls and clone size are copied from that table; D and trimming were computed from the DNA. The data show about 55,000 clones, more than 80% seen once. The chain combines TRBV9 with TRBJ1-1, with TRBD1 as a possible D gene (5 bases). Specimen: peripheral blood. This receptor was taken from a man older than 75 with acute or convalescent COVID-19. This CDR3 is CASSVATEGLTEAFF. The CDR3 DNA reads TGTGCCAGCAGCGTAGCTACGGAGGGGCTCACTGAAGCTTTCTTT.